Listed here are 8 T cell receptor beta chains from one sample, sequenced in a study of T cell responses to AZD1222 COVID-19 vaccine. Data came from immunoSEQ multiplex PCR; TCRdb stores just in-frame clones and leaves some out. The repertoire holds 150,000 to 200,000 clones, approximately 90% seen once, with 5% to 7% in the top ten. The starting material was peripheral blood, obtained on day 0 of AZD1222 vaccination. The receptors stem from an adult in good health.

The V gene is TRBV28, the J gene TRBJ2-7, with D perhaps assigned TRBD1 or TRBD2 (5 bases each). Germline V gene data show CDR1 as MDHEN and CDR2 as SYDVKM. Trimming removed 6 bases at V and 3 bases at J, with 21 bases between. This CDR3 contains 16 residues. The CDR3 is CASSPIFGTGLYEQYF. The CDR3 bases are TGTGCCAGCAGCCCCATCTTCGGGACGGGGCTCTACGAGCAGTACTTC.

The sample holds one count of this clone. This chain links TRBV27 with TRBJ1-6; D possibly corresponds to TRBD1 (6 bases). The germline V gene has CDR1 MNHEY and CDR2 SMNVEV (reference sequence). This CDR3 is 17 amino acids long. V was shortened by 5 bases and J by 0 bases, with 14 bases between the two germline ends. CDR3 DNA sequence: TGTGCCAGCAGTCCCTACGGGGGGCCCTCCTATAATTCACCCCTCCACTTT. It codes for CASSPYGGPSYNSPLHF.

This clone was found once. The gene calls are TRBV6-1 and TRBJ1-3, with D maybe TRBD1 (5 bases). Between the trimmed V and J ends, which lost 3 bases and 0 bases, there was a span of 15 bases. From germline, CDR1 is MNHNS and CDR2 SASEGT. There are 17 residues in the CDR3. The CDR3 DNA is TGTGCCAGCAGTGACAGGATGGTGGGGCCCTCTGGAAACACCATATATTTT. Translating it yields CASSDRMVGPSGNTIYF.

This clone has a single count. V is TRBV6-5 and J is TRBJ2-1; D remains ambiguous. Germline V gene sequence: CDR1 MNHEY, CDR2 SVGAGI. This CDR3 comprises 15 residues. Trimming took 6 bases from V and 0 from J, leaving 12 bases between them. The CDR3 sequence is CASRLTPNSYNEQFF. The CDR3 nucleotides are TGTGCCAGCAGACTGACACCGAACTCCTACAATGAGCAGTTCTTC.

The J gene is TRBJ1-3, the V gene TRBV18; no firm D call. The length of the CDR3 is 18 residues. With 3 bases removed from V and 3 bases from J, the gap between germline ends came to 21 bases. Germline assignment: CDR1 KGHSH and CDR2 LQKENI. The CDR3 is CASSPRGRSSSGGNTIYF. The CDR3, as DNA: TGTGCCAGCTCACCCCGAGGCAGATCCTCTTCGGGTGGAAACACCATATATTTT.

The chain links TRBV24-1 to TRBJ2-4; D not certain. The CDR3 has 13 amino acids. The ends were cut back, 4 bases at V and 5 bases at J, with 8 bases in the middle. Germline V gives CDR1 KGHDR, CDR2 SFDVKD. CDR3: CATSESGENIQYF. The DNA of the CDR3 is TGTGCCACCAGTGAGTCTGGGGAAAACATTCAGTACTTC.

This clone was counted a few times. This chain joins TRBV3-1 (or the pseudogene TRBV3-2) and TRBJ2-2; unclear D gene. V was shortened by 1 base and J by 6 bases, with 12 bases between the two germline ends. Germline CDR1 LGHDT, CDR2 YNNKEL (reference sequence). This CDR3 has 15 residues. The CDR3 DNA is TGTGCCAGCAGCCAAGTCGGGCGAACACCCGGGGAGCTGTTTTTT. Translated: CASSQVGRTPGELFF.

The chain has TRBV28 and TRBJ1-2, with no clear D. The CDR3 length is 13 residues. The germline V gene encodes CDR1 MDHEN and CDR2 SYDVKM. V lost 1 base and J 8 bases, leaving 11 bases between the germline ends. The chain's CDR3 is CASSLSDRKGYTF. The CDR3 DNA follows: TGTGCCAGCAGTTTATCGGACCGAAAGGGCTACACCTTC.